Presented here are 25 T cell receptor beta chains from one specimen sequenced in a study of cytomegalovirus exposure and HLA in healthy donors. The primer mix had 60 Vbeta and 13 Jbeta primers. Clones were sequenced by immunoSEQ multiplex PCR, and TCRdb holds only the in-frame ones, with some missing. The sample shows 50,000 to 70,000 clones, and roughly 4% sits with its ten largest clones. The sample was PBMCs. The source is a male donor in good health and CMV-seronegative.

V gene TRBV29-1 combines with J gene TRBJ2-7; D perhaps matches TRBD1 (5 bases). This CDR3 region has 11 residues. The germline V gene has CDR1 SQVTM and CDR2 ANQGSEA. The V gene lost 7 bases and the J gene lost 7 bases, with 14 bases spanning the gap. CDR3 sequence reads: CSAQLGREQYF. The CDR3 DNA sequence: TGCAGCGCTCAACTGGGGCGTGAGCAGTACTTC.

V gene TRBV29-1 combines with J gene TRBJ1-2; 7 bases agree with TRBD1. After removal of 7 bases from V and 1 base from J, the junction contained 9 bases not matched to a gene. CDR1 and CDR2 (germline): SQVTM, ANQGSEA. This CDR3 has 14 residues. CDR3 coding DNA: TGCAGCGCTGATTTTCAGGGGGGTAACTATGGCTACACCTTC. Translated: CSADFQGGNYGYTF.

The rearrangement uses TRBV2 and TRBJ2-3; the D gene is possibly TRBD1 (6 bases). Germline CDR1 reads SNHLY; CDR2 reads FYNNEI. The CDR3 length is 14 residues. V gave up 4 bases and J gave up 4 bases, with 12 bases separating them. CDR3 DNA sequence: TGTGCCAGCAGTGTTCAGGGGCGGCCAGATACGCAGTATTTT. Protein: CASSVQGRPDTQYF.

The rearrangement uses TRBV7-2 and TRBJ2-3, with D unresolved. Germline-derived CDR1 and CDR2 are SGHTA and FQGNSA. V lost 1 base and J 5 bases, leaving 4 bases between the germline ends. The CDR3 consists of 12 residues. The CDR3 sequence: CASSLDIDTQYF. The CDR3 region has the DNA TGTGCCAGCAGCTTAGATATAGATACGCAGTATTTT.

J is TRBJ2-2 and V is TRBV12-1; no check of the table's D call, TRBD2, against the DNA was made. TRBV12-1 is termed a pseudogene. The CDR3 covers 18 residues. In nucleotides, the CDR3 is TGTGCCAGCAGTGACACTAGCTTAGGAGAAGTCGACACCGGGGAGCTGTTTTTT. Encoded protein: CASSDTSLGEVDTGELFF.

This chain joins TRBV7-9 and TRBJ2-5, with D possibly TRBD2 on 5 matching bases. There are 15 residues in the CDR3. Looked up from germline, CDR1 is SEHNR and CDR2 is FQNEAQ (reference sequence). V was clipped by 0 bases and J by 5 bases, with 13 bases between them. In DNA, the CDR3 is TGTGCCAGCAGCTTAGCGGGAGCTGGTGGGGAGACCCAGTACTTC. This translates into CASSLAGAGGETQYF.

The chain couples TRBV7-9 to TRBJ2-2, with TRBD2 as a possible D gene (5 bases). CDR3 length equals 13 residues. Germline CDR1 reads SEHNR; CDR2 reads FQNEAQ (reference sequence). Trimming pared 7 bases from V and 7 bases from J, leaving 13 bases between. DNA of the CDR3: TGTGCCAGCAACCCTCAGAGGGTCGGGGAGCTGTTTTTT. Its protein product is CASNPQRVGELFF. The whole variable domain, filled in from reference TRBV7-9 and TRBJ2-2, reads DTGVSQNPRHKITKRGQNVTFRCDPISEHNRLYWYRQTLGQGPEFLTYFQNEAQLEKSRLLSDRFSAERPKGSFSTLEIQRTEQGDSAMYLCASNPQRVGELFFGEGSRLTVL.

The rearrangement joins TRBV7-6 to TRBJ1-2; 7 nucleotides match TRBD1. With V trimmed by 5 bases and J by 2 bases, 2 bases remained unmatched. CDR1 and CDR2 from the germline V gene are SGHVS and FNYEAQ. The CDR3 is 13 amino acids. The CDR3 protein is CASSPTGNYGYTF. The CDR3 coding sequence is TGTGCCAGCAGCCCGACAGGGAACTATGGCTACACCTTC.

The rearrangement joins TRBV29-1 to TRBJ1-1, with 11 bases matching TRBD1. Germline values: CDR1 SQVTM, CDR2 ANQGSEA. The CDR3 is 13 residues long. Losses at the gene ends were 5 bases for V and 10 bases for J; bases not matched to a gene: 9. The CDR3 sequence is CSVSRSGTGGAFF. In DNA form, the CDR3 reads TGCAGCGTTTCCCGATCCGGGACAGGGGGAGCTTTCTTT.

The rearrangement uses TRBV5-1 and TRBJ1-5; D gene unclear. The CDR3 is made up of 14 amino acids. From germline, CDR1 is SGHRS and CDR2 YFSETQ. V lost 4 bases to trimming and J lost 6 bases, with 14 bases between them. CDR3 residues: CASSPDGVSQPQHF. Written as DNA, the CDR3 is TGCGCCAGCAGCCCGGACGGGGTATCTCAGCCCCAGCATTTT.

This sequence joins TRBV5-5 and TRBJ1-1; no definite D call. The CDR3 spans 13 residues. Germline V lookup: CDR1 SGHKS, CDR2 YYEKEE (reference sequence). V gave up 1 base and J gave up 3 bases, with 7 bases separating them. The CDR3, as DNA: TGTGCCAGCAGCTTGTTCAGTGACACTGAAGCTTTCTTT. This gives the protein CASSLFSDTEAFF.

The chain couples TRBV27 to TRBJ1-4, with D perhaps matching TRBD1 (6 bases). This CDR3 has 13 residues. Germline V gene lookup returns CDR1 MNHEY and CDR2 SMNVEV (reference sequence). Trimming cost V 4 bases and J 8 bases, with 11 bases left between them. CDR3 sequence: CASSSGEPEKLFF. CDR3 nucleotides: TGTGCCAGCAGTTCAGGGGAACCAGAAAAACTGTTTTTT.

The chain joins TRBV7-3 to TRBJ2-5; 9 nucleotides match TRBD1. The junction had 3 bases not matched to a gene; V was cut back by 4 bases and J by 6 bases. CDR3 length equals 13 residues. From germline, CDR1 is SGHTA and CDR2 FQGTGA. The CDR3 loop reads CASSSTGGQTQYF. CDR3 DNA: TGTGCCAGCAGCTCGACAGGGGGTCAGACCCAGTACTTC.

The chain has TRBV4-3 and TRBJ2-1; TRBD2 agrees at 11 bases. V trimming: 0 bases; J trimming: 6 bases; junction bases outside the gene matches: 10. CDR1 is LGHNA and CDR2 is YSLEER in the germline V gene. This CDR3 spans 18 amino acids. The CDR3 DNA is TGCGCCAGCAGCCAAGATCACTTCCTAGCGGGGGGCCCCAATGAGCAGTTCTTC. Its protein is CASSQDHFLAGGPNEQFF.

This chain's CDR3 is CASSPTGTSLRAFF. CDR3 nucleotides: TGTGCCAGCAGTCCAACCGGGACATCCCTGCGAGCTTTCTTT. This chain uses TRBV2 with TRBJ1-1; possibly TRBD1 for D (6 bases). CDR1 and CDR2 (germline): SNHLY, FYNNEI. The CDR3 is made up of 14 amino acids. V dropped 5 bases and J dropped 10 bases, with 20 bases sitting between them.

The rearrangement links TRBV5-1 to TRBJ1-3, with a weak D call TRBD1 (5 bases). Germline V gives CDR1 SGHRS, CDR2 YFSETQ. V lost 1 base and J lost 4, with 15 bases in between. This CDR3 comprises 16 residues. The CDR3 DNA sequence: TGCGCCAGCAGCTTGTTCACAGGCCAAACCGGAAACACCATATATTTT. Translating gives CASSLFTGQTGNTIYF.

This chain connects TRBV7-2 to TRBJ1-3; TRBD1 matches 8 bases. There are 14 residues in the CDR3. The junction had 6 bases not matched to a gene; V was cut back by 5 bases and J by 6 bases. Germline lookup yields CDR1 SGHTA and CDR2 FQGNSA. The CDR3 is CASSDRGIVNTIYF. In DNA form, the CDR3 reads TGTGCCAGCAGCGACAGGGGAATCGTAAACACCATATATTTT.

The chain employs TRBV7-9 and TRBJ1-5, with D perhaps TRBD1 (5 bases). CDR1 is SEHNR, CDR2 FQNEAQ, per germline (reference sequence). With 6 bases removed from V and 6 bases from J, the gap between germline ends came to 15 bases. This CDR3 has 14 amino acids. CDR3 amino acids: CASSLGQGIQPQHF. In DNA, the CDR3 is TGTGCCAGCAGTCTGGGGCAGGGTATTCAGCCCCAGCATTTT.

The chain combines TRBV5-1 with TRBJ2-5, with 12 bases that match TRBD2. Germline V gene sequence: CDR1 SGHRS, CDR2 YFSETQ. The junction had 9 bases not matched to a gene; V was cut back by 4 bases and J by 5 bases. The CDR3 loop spans 16 amino acids. CDR3 residues: CASSPTSGSRVETQYF. CDR3 nucleotide sequence: TGCGCCAGCAGCCCGACTAGCGGGAGTCGGGTGGAGACCCAGTACTTC.

This chain connects TRBV7-9 to TRBJ2-4; 7 bases fit TRBD1. J lost 0 bases, V lost 8 bases, and 16 bases had no gene match. CDR1 is SEHNR and CDR2 is FQNEAQ in the germline V gene (reference sequence). This CDR3 spans 18 amino acids. The CDR3, as DNA: TGTGCCAGCGGGCCCACCTCCTACGGGACAGTAGCCAAAAACATTCAGTACTTC. It encodes CASGPTSYGTVAKNIQYF. Using reference TRBV7-9 and TRBJ2-4 for the parts outside the CDR3, the full variable domain is DTGVSQNPRHKITKRGQNVTFRCDPISEHNRLYWYRQTLGQGPEFLTYFQNEAQLEKSRLLSDRFSAERPKGSFSTLEIQRTEQGDSAMYLCASGPTSYGTVAKNIQYFGAGTRLSVL.

V and J are TRBV19 and TRBJ1-5, with 7 bases aligning to TRBD1. The germline V gene has CDR1 LNHDA and CDR2 SQIVND (reference sequence). V shed 7 bases and J 8 bases; nucleotides not matched to a gene: 8. The CDR3 consists of 13 residues. The CDR3: CASTAQGKEPQHF. The CDR3 DNA is TGTGCCAGTACCGCACAGGGGAAGGAGCCCCAGCATTTT.

The chain carries TRBV28 and TRBJ2-7, with D possibly being TRBD1 (6 bases). The CDR3 sequence is 15 residues long. Per germline, CDR1 MDHEN and CDR2 SYDVKM. V was trimmed by 6 bases and J by 1 base, leaving 16 bases between them. The CDR3 sequence: CASRQQGRLSYEQYF. For the CDR3, the DNA is TGTGCCAGCAGACAGCAGGGGCGGCTTTCCTACGAGCAGTACTTC.

This sequence joins TRBV19 and TRBJ1-2, with D maybe TRBD1 (6 bases). The CDR3 has 15 residues. In germline, CDR1 is LNHDA, CDR2 SQIVND (reference sequence). V gave up 1 base and J gave up 3 bases, with 12 bases separating them. CDR3 nucleotides: TGTGCCAGTAGTATAGCGGCAGGGGCGGACTATGGCTACACCTTC. Its translation is CASSIAAGADYGYTF.

The chain recombines TRBV5-1 with TRBJ2-5, with 7 positions matching TRBD2. Germline V gene sequence: CDR1 SGHRS, CDR2 YFSETQ. The CDR3 spans 16 residues. V was clipped by 0 bases and J by 2 bases; unmatched bases: 7. Written as DNA, the CDR3 is TGCGCCAGCAGCTTGGCCCCAGGGAGGGGACAAGAGACCCAGTACTTC. This encodes CASSLAPGRGQETQYF. The complete variable domain, with remaining parts taken from reference TRBV5-1 and TRBJ2-5, reads KAGVTQTPRYLIKTRGQQVTLSCSPISGHRSVSWYQQTPGQGLQFLFEYFSETQRNKGNFPGRFSGRQFSNSRSEMNVSTLELGDSALYLCASSLAPGRGQETQYFGPGTRLLVL.

Points on this clone: Other DNA sequences in the sample encode the same CDR3. The chain is built from TRBV4-1 and TRBJ1-5; D not resolved. The CDR3 spans 16 residues. Trimming left V 0 bases short and J 2 bases short, with 11 bases between. CDR1 and CDR2 (germline): MGHRA, YSYEKL. The CDR3 sequence is CASSQDGGIGNQPQHF. DNA of the CDR3: TGCGCCAGCAGCCAAGATGGCGGGATCGGCAATCAGCCCCAGCATTTT.